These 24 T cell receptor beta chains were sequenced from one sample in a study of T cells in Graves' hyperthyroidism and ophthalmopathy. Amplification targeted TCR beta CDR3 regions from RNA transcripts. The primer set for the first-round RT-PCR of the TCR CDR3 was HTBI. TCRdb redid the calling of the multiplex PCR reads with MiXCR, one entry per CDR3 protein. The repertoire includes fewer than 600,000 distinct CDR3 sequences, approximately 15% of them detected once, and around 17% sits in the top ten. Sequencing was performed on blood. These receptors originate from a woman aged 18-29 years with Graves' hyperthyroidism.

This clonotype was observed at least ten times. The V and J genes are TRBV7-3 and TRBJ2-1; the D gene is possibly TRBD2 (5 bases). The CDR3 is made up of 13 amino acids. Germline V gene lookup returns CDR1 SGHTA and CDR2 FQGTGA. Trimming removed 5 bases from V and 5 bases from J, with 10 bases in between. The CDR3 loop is CASSTRRNNEQFF. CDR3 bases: TGTGCCAGCAGCACCAGGAGGAACAATGAGCAGTTCTTC.

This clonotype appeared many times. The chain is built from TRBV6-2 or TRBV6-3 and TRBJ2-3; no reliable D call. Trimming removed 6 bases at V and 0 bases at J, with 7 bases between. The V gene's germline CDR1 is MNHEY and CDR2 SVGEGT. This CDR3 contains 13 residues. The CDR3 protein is CASRDISTDTQYF. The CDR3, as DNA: TGTGCCAGCAGAGACATTAGCACAGATACGCAGTATTTT.

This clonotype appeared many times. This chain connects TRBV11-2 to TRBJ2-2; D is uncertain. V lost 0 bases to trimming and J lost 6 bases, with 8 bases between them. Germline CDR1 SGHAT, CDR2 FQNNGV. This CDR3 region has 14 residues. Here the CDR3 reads CASSLDRGSGELFF. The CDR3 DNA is TGTGCCAGCAGCTTAGATAGAGGATCCGGGGAGCTGTTTTTT.

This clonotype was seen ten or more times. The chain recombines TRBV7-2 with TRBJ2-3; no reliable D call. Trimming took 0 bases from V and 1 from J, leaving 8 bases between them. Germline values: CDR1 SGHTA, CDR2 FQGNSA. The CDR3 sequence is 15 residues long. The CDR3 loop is CASSLAVQGTDTQYF. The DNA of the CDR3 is TGTGCCAGCAGCTTAGCTGTGCAAGGCACAGATACGCAGTATTTT.

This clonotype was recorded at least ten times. In nucleotides, the CDR3 is TGTGCCAGCAGTGGGGGACCTTGGGGCTACACCTTC. Encoded protein: CASSGGPWGYTF. The chain is built from TRBV2 and TRBJ1-2; tentatively, D is TRBD1 (5 bases). The germline gives CDR1 SNHLY, CDR2 FYNNEI. This CDR3 has 12 amino acids. Trimming stripped 4 bases from V and 8 bases from J, with 11 bases between.

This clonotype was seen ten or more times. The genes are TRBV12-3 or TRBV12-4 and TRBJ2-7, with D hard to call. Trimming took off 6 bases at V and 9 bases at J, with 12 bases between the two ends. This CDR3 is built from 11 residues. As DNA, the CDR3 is TGTGCCAGCAGCCCTGCCGCTGTGCAGTACTTC. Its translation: CASSPAAVQYF.

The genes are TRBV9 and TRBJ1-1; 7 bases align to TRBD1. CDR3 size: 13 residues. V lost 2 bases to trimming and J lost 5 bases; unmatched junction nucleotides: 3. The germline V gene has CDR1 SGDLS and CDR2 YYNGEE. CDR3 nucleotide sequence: TGTGCCAGCAGCGTGACAGGGCAGACTGAAGCTTTCTTT. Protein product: CASSVTGQTEAFF.

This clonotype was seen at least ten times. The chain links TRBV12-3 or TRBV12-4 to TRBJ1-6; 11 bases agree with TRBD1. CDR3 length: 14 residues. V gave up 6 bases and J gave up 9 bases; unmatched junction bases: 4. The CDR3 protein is CASSRTGGSSPLHF. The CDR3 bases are TGTGCCAGCAGCCGGACAGGGGGCAGTTCACCCCTCCACTTT.

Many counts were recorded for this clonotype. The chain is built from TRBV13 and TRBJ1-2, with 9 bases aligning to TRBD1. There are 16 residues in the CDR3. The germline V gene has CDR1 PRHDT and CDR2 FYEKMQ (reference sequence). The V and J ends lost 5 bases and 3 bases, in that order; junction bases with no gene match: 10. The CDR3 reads CASSRSGTGSDYGYTF. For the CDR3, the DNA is TGTGCCAGCAGCCGATCCGGGACAGGGAGCGACTATGGCTACACCTTC. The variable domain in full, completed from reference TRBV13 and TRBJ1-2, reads AAGVIQSPRHLIKEKRETATLKCYPIPRHDTVYWYQQGPGQDPQFLISFYEKMQSDKGSIPDRFSAQQFSDYHSELNMSSLELGDSALYFCASSRSGTGSDYGYTFGSGTRLTVV.

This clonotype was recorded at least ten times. The CDR3, as DNA: TGTGCCAGCAGCTCGGGACTAGCGAACTTCTACGAGCAGTACTTC. This sequence encodes CASSSGLANFYEQYF. The chain combines TRBV11-3 with TRBJ2-7; 10 nucleotides line up with TRBD2. This CDR3 contains 15 residues. The germline CDR1 and CDR2 sequences are SGHNT and YENEEA. Germline trimming cut 4 bases from V and 3 bases from J; bases unmatched to any gene: 6.

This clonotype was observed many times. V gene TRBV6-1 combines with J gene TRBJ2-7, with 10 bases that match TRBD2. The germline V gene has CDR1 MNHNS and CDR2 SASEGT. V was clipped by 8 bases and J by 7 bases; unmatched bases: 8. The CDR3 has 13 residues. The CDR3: CASLLAGAGEQYF. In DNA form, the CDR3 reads TGTGCCAGCCTTCTAGCGGGAGCGGGGGAGCAGTACTTC.

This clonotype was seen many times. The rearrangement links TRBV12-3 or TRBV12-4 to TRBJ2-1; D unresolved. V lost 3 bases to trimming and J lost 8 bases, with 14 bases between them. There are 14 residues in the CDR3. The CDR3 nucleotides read TGTGCCAGCAGTTTCATCCGCACGCTACATGAGCAGTTCTTC. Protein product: CASSFIRTLHEQFF.

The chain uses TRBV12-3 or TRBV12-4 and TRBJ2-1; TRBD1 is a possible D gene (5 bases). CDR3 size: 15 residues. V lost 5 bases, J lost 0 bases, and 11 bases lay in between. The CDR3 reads CASSERDSSYNEQFF. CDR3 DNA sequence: TGTGCCAGCAGTGAACGTGACAGCTCCTACAATGAGCAGTTCTTC.

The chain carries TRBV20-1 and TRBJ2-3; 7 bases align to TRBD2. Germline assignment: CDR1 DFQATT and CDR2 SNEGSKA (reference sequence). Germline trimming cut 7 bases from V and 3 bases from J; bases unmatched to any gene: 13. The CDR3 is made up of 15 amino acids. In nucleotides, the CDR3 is TGCAGTGGGGGCGGGGGTGGTGTGAGTACAGATACGCAGTATTTT. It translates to CSGGGGGVSTDTQYF.

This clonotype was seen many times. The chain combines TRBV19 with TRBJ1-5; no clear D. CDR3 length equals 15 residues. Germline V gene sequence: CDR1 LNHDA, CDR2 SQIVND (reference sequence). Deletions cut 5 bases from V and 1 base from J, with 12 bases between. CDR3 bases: TGTGCCAGTAGTGTTTCCGCGGACAGCAATCAGCCCCAGCATTTT. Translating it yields CASSVSADSNQPQHF.

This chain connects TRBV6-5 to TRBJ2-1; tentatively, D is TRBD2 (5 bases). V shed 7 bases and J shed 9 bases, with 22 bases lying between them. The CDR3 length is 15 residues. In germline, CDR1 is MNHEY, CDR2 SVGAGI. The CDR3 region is CASTLLGGGRSEQFF. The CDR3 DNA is TGTGCCAGCACGCTACTTGGCGGAGGCCGGAGTGAGCAGTTCTTC.

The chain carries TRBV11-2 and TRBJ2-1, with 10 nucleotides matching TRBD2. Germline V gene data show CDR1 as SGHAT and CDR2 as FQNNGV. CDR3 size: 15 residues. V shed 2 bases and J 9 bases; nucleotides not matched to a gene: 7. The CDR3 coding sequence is TGTGCCAGCAGCTTAAATCTAGCGGGAGCCCTTGAGCAGTTCTTC. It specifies CASSLNLAGALEQFF.

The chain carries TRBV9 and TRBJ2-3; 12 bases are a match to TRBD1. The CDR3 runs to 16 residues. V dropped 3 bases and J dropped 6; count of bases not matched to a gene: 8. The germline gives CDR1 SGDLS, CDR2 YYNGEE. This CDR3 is CASSDPGQGAADTQYF. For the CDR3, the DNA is TGTGCCAGCAGCGACCCGGGACAGGGGGCAGCGGATACGCAGTATTTT.

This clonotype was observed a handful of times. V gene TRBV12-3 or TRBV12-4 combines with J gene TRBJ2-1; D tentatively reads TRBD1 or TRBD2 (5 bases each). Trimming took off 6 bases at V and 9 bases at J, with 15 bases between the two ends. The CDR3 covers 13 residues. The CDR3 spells CASSKGMGTEQFF. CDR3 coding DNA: TGTGCCAGCAGCAAAGGTATGGGGACTGAGCAGTTCTTC.

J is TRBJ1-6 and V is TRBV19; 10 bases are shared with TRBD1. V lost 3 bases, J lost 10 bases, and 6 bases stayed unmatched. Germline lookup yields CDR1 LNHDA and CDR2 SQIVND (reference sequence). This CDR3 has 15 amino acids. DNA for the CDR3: TGTGCCAGTAGTATTTCAACGGACAGGGGGTCACCCCTCCACTTT. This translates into CASSISTDRGSPLHF.

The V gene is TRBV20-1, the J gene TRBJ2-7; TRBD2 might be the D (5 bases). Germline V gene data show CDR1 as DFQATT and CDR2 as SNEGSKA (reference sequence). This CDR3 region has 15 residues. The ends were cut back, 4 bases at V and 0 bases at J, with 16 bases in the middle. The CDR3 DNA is TGCAGTGCTAATCTGGGTGGGAGCGTCTCCTACGAGCAGTACTTC. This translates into CSANLGGSVSYEQYF.

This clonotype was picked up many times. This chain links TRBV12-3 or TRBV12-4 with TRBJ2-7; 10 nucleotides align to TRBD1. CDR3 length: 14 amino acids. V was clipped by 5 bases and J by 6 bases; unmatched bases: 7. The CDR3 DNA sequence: TGTGCCAGCAGTCTCCGGGACAGGGGTGGCGAGCAGTACGTC. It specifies CASSLRDRGGEQYV.

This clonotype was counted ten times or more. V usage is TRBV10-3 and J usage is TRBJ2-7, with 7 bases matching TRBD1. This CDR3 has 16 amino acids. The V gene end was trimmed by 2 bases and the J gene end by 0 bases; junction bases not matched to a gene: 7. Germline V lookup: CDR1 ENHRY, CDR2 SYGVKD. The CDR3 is CAISEIYGDSSYEQYF. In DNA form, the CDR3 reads TGTGCCATCAGTGAGATCTACGGGGACAGCTCCTACGAGCAGTACTTC.

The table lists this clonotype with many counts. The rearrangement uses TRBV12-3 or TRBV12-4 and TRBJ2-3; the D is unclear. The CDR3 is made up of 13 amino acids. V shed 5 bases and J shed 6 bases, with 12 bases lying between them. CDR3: CASSGNFLDTQYF. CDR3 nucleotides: TGTGCCAGCAGTGGAAACTTCCTGGATACGCAGTATTTT.